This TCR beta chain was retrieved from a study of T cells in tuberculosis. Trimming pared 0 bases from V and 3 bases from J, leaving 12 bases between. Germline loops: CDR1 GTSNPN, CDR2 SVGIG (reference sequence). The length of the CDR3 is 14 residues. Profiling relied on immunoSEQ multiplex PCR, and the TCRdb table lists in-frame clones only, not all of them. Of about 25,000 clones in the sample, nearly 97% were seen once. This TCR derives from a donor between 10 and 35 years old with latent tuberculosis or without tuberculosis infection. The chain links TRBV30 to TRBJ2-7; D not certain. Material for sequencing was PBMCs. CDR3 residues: CAWSVIESRYEQYF. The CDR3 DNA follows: TGTGCCTGGAGTGTAATCGAAAGCCGCTACGAGCAGTACTTC. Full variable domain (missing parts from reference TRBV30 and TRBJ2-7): SQTIHQWPATLVQPVGSPLSLECTVEGTSNPNLYWYRQAAGRGLQLLFYSVGIGQISSEVPQNLSASRPQDRQFILSSKKLLLSDSGFYLCAWSVIESRYEQYFGPGTRLTVT.